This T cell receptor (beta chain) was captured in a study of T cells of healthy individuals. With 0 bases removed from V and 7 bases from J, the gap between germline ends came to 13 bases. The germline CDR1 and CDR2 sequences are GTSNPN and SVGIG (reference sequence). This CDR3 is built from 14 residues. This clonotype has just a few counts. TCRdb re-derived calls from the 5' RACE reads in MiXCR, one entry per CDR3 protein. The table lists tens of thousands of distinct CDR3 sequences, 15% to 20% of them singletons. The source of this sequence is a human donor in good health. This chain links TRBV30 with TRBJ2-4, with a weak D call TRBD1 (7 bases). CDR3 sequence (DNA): TGTGCCTGGAGTGTAAAGGGGGCGGGGAACATTCAGTACTTC. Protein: CAWSVKGAGNIQYF.